The 5 T cell receptor beta chains reported below all come from one sample, sequenced in a study of read filtering for tumor transcriptome and immune sequencing. Molecular barcoded adaptors covering alpha/delta and beta/gamma chains were used on roughly 400 ng RNA. Each CDR3 protein gets one entry after TCRdb re-called the reads with MiXCR. The table lists about 50,000 distinct CDR3 sequences, about 20% of them singletons, with roughly 37% in the top ten. The sequencing input was a population of CD138-negative cells sorted from bone marrow. The receptors here all came from a donor aged 40 or older with multiple myeloma.

This clonotype was picked up a small number of times. V gene TRBV7-9 combines with J gene TRBJ1-1; TRBD1 is a possible D gene (5 bases). Per germline, CDR1 SEHNR and CDR2 FQNEAQ (reference sequence). The CDR3 contains 13 residues. Between the trimmed V and J ends, which lost 2 bases and 4 bases, there was a span of 8 bases. The CDR3 nucleotides read TGTGCCAGCAGCTTACAGGGTCCCACTGAAGCTTTCTTT. Residues: CASSLQGPTEAFF.

Many counts were recorded for this clonotype. The rearrangement uses TRBV30 and TRBJ2-2, with no clear D. The CDR3 spans 13 residues. The V end lost 4 bases, the J end lost 4 bases, and 10 bases lay between the germline ends. Germline loops: CDR1 GTSNPN, CDR2 SVGIG (reference sequence). Written as DNA, the CDR3 is TGTGCCTGGACCCCTCCGGGCACCGGGGAGCTGTTTTTT. Protein sequence: CAWTPPGTGELFF.

Many counts were recorded for this clonotype. This chain links TRBV18 with TRBJ2-5, with D perhaps matching TRBD2 (6 bases). CDR1 and CDR2 (germline): KGHSH, LQKENI. The length of the CDR3 is 16 residues. Between the trimmed V and J ends, which lost 0 bases and 1 base, there was a span of 12 bases. For the CDR3, the DNA is TGTGCCAGCTCACCACCGCAGGGAGGCTCCCAAGAGACCCAGTACTTC. Translated: CASSPPQGGSQETQYF. Drawing the rest from reference TRBV18 and TRBJ2-5, the complete variable domain is NAGVMQNPRHLVRRRGQEARLRCSPMKGHSHVYWYRQLPEEGLKFMVYLQKENIIDESGMPKERFSAEFPKEGPSILRIQQVVRGDSAAYFCASSPPQGGSQETQYFGPGTRLLVL.

Regarding this clonotype: One end of the junction does not line up with germline, which may come from a read error. The rearrangement links TRBV20-1 to TRBJ2-1; D might be TRBD2 (6 bases). Germline CDR1 reads DFQATT; CDR2 reads SNEGSKA (reference sequence). The CDR3 contains 17 residues. The CDR3 region has the DNA TGTAGTGCTAGAGATGAGAAGGACTACCGGACCTACAATGAGCAGCTCTTC. As protein: CSARDEKDYRTYNEQLF.

This clonotype came up many times. This chain links TRBV2 with TRBJ2-2, with a weak D call TRBD2 (5 bases). Germline V gene sequence: CDR1 SNHLY, CDR2 FYNNEI. The CDR3 runs to 15 residues. V lost 8 bases to trimming and J lost 2 bases, with 15 bases between them. The DNA for the CDR3 is TGTGCCAGCGGAACTAGTCTGGGCAACACCGGGGAGCTGTTTTTT. Translating gives CASGTSLGNTGELFF.